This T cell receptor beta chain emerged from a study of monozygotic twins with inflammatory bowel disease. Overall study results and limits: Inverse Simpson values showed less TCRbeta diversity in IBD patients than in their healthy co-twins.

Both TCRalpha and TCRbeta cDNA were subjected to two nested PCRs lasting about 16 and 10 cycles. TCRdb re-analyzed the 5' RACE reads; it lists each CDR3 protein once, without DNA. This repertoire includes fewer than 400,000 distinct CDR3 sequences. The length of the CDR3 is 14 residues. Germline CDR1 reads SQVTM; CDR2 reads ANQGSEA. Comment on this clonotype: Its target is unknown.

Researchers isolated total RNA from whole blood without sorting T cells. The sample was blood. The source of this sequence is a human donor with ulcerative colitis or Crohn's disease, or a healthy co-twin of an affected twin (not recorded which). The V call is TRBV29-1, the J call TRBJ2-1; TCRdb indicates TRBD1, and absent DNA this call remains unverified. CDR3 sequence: CSAAQGGVDNEQFF.